This entry features one T cell receptor (beta chain) sequence. Antigen: not known. TCRdb independently ran MiXCR on the multiplex PCR reads; one entry per CDR3 protein. In the table there are roughly 220,000 distinct CDR3 sequences, approximately 36% of which are singletons. Axillary draining lymph nodes of breast cancer patients supplied the node samples. This CDR3 comprises 15 residues. In germline, CDR1 is LNHDA, CDR2 SQIVND (reference sequence). After removal of 6 bases from V and 3 bases from J, the junction contained 5 bases not matched to a gene. These data come from a study of breast tumors, draining lymph nodes, adjacent tissues. Notes on the study in general: Data fit most tumor T cells coming from lymph node, expanding in tumor. Luminal-like breast cancer showed significantly greater tumor-nontumor repertoire similarity than basal-like breast cancer did. Compared with lymph nodes, tumors were less diverse; compared with nontumor tissue, more.

The specimen was axillary lymph node tissue. V is TRBV19 and J is TRBJ2-3, with TRBD2 matching 11 bases. The receptor was isolated from a female donor with breast cancer. Some clones in this sample may be carry-over from other donors' samples. The chain's CDR3 is CASRGSGRGTDTQYF. The CDR3 DNA sequence: TGTGCCAGTAGAGGTAGCGGGAGGGGAACAGATACGCAGTATTTT.